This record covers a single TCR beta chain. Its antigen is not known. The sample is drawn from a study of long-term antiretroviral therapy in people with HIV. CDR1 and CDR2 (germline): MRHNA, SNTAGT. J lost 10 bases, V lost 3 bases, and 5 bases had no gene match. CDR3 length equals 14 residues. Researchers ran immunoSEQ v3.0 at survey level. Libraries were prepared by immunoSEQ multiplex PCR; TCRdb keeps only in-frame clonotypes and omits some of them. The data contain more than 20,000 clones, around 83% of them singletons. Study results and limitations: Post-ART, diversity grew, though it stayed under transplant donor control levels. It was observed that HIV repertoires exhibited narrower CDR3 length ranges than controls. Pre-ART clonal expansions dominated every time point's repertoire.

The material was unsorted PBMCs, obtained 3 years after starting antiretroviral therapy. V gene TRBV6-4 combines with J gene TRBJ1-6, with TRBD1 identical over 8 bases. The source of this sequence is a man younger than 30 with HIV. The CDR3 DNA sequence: TGTGCCAGCAGTGAAGATACAGGGGGGTCACCCCTCCACTTT. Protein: CASSEDTGGSPLHF.